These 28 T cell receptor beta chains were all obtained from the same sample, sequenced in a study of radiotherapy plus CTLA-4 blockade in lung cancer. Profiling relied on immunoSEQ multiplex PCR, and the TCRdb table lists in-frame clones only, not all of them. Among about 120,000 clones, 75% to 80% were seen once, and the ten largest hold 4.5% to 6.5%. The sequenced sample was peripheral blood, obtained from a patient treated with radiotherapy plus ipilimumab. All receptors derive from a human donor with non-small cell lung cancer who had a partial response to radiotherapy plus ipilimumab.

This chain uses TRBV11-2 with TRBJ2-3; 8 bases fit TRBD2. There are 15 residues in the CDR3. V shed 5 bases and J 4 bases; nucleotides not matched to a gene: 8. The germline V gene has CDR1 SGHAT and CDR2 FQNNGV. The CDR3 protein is CASSPSGGLADTQYF. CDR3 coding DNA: TGTGCCAGCAGCCCCTCGGGAGGGCTAGCAGATACGCAGTATTTT.

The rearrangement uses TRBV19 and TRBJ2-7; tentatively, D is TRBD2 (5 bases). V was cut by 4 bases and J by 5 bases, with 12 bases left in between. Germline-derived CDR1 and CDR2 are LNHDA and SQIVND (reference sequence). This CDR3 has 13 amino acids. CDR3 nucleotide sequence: TGTGCCAGTAGTAAGGCGGGCCACAACGAGCAGTACGTC. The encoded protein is CASSKAGHNEQYV.

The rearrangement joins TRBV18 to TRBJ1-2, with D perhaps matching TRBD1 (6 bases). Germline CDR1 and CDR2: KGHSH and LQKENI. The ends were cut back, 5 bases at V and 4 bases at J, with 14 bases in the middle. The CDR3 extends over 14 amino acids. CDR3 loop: CASSSIADSYGYTF. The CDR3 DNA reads TGTGCCAGCTCATCCATCGCGGACAGCTATGGCTACACCTTC. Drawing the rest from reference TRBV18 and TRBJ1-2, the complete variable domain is NAGVMQNPRHLVRRRGQEARLRCSPMKGHSHVYWYRQLPEEGLKFMVYLQKENIIDESGMPKERFSAEFPKEGPSILRIQQVVRGDSAAYFCASSSIADSYGYTFGSGTRLTVV.

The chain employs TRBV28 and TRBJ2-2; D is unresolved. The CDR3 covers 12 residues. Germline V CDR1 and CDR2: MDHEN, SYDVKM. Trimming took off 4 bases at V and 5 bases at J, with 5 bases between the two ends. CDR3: CASSSSTGELFF. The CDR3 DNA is TGTGCCAGCAGTTCTTCTACCGGGGAGCTGTTTTTT.

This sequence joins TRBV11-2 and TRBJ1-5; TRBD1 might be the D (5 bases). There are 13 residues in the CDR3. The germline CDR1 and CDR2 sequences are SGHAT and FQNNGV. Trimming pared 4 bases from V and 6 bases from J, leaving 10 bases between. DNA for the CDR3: TGTGCCAGCAGCTCCCAGGGTCGTCAGCCCCAGCATTTT. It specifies CASSSQGRQPQHF.

CDR3 nucleotides: TGTGCCTGGAGAATAGCGGGAGGGGCAGATACGCAGTATTTT. Its protein is CAWRIAGGADTQYF. This chain links TRBV30 with TRBJ2-3, with TRBD2 matching 11 bases. J was trimmed by 4 bases and V by 3 bases; bases with no gene match: 3. Germline CDR1 and CDR2: GTSNPN and SVGIG (reference sequence). The CDR3 is made up of 14 amino acids.

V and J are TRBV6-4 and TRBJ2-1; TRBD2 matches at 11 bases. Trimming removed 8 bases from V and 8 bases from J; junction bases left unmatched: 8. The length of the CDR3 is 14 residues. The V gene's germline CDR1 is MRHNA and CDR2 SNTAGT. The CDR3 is CASYSGRARDEQFF. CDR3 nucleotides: TGTGCCAGCTATAGCGGGAGGGCCAGGGATGAGCAGTTCTTC.

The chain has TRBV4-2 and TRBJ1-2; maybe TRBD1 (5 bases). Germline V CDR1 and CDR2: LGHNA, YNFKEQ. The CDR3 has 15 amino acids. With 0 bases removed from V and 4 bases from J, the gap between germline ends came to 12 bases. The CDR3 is CASSQEVGGAYGYTF. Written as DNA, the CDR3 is TGTGCCAGCAGCCAAGAGGTCGGAGGGGCCTATGGCTACACCTTC.

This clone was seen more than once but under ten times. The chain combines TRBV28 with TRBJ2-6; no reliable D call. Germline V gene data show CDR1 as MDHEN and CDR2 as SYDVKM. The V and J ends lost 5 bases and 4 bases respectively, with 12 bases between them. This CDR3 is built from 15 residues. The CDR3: CASSTVPLGANVLTF. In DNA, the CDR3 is TGTGCCAGCAGTACGGTCCCCTTGGGGGCCAACGTCCTGACTTTC. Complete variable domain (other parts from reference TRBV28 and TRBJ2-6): DVKVTQSSRYLVKRTGEKVFLECVQDMDHENMFWYRQDPGLGLRLIYFSYDVKMKEKGDIPEGYSVSREKKERFSLILESASTNQTSMYLCASSTVPLGANVLTFGAGSRLTVL.

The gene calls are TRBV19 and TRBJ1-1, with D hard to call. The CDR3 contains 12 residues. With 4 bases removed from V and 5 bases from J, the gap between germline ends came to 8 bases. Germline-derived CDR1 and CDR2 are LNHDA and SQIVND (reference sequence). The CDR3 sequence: CASSTTETEAFF. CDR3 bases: TGTGCCAGTAGTACTACGGAGACTGAAGCTTTCTTT.

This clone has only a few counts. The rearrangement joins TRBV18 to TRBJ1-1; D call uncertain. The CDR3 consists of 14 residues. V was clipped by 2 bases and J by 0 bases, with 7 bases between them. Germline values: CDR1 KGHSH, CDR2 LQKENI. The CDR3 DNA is TGTGCCAGCTCACCAAACAGAATGAACACTGAAGCTTTCTTT. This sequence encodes CASSPNRMNTEAFF.

CDR3: CASSQDGQGLTSYNSPLHF. The CDR3 nucleotides are TGCGCCAGCAGCCAAGATGGGCAGGGTTTAACGTCCTATAATTCACCCCTCCACTTT. The rearrangement joins TRBV4-3 to TRBJ1-6; possible D gene TRBD1, 5 bases. Germline CDR1 reads LGHNA; CDR2 reads YSLEER. The CDR3 covers 19 residues. V lost 0 bases, J lost 1 base, and 16 bases lay in between.

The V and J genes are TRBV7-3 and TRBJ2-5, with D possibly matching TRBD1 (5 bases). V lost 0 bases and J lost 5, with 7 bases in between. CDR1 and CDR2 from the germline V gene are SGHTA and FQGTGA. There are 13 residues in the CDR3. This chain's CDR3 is CASSLTQAETQYF. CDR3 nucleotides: TGTGCCAGCAGCTTAACACAGGCGGAGACCCAGTACTTC.

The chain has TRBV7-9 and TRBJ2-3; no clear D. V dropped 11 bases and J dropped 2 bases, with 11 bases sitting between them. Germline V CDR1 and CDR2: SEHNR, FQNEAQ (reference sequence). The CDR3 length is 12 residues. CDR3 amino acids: CALLAPTDTQYF. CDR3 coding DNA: TGTGCCCTGCTGGCCCCCACAGATACGCAGTATTTT.

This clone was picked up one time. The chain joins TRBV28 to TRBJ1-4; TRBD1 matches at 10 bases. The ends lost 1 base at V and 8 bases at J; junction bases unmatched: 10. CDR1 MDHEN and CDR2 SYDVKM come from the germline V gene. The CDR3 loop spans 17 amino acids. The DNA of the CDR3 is TGTGCCAGCAGTTTATTTGGGACAGGGGACGGTTGGGAAAAACTGTTTTTT. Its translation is CASSLFGTGDGWEKLFF.

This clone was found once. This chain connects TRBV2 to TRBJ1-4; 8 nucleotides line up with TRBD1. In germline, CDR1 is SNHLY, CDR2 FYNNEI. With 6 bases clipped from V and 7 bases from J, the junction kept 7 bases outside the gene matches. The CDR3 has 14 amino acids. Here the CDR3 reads CASRDQGAGEKLFF. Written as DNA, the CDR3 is TGTGCCAGCAGGGACCAGGGGGCGGGTGAAAAACTGTTTTTT.

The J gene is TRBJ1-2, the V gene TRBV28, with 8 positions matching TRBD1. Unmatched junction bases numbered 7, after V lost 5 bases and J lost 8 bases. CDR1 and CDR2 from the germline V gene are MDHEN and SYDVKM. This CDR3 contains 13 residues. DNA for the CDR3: TGTGCCAGCAGTAGCCAGGGGGCGCGGGGCTACACCTTC. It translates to CASSSQGARGYTF.

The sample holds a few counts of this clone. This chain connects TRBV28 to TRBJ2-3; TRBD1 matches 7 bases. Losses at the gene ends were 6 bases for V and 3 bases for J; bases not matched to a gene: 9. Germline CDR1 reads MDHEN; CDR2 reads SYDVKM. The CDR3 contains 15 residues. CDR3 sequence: CASSETGWETDTQYF. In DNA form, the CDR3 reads TGTGCCAGCAGCGAGACAGGGTGGGAGACAGATACGCAGTATTTT.

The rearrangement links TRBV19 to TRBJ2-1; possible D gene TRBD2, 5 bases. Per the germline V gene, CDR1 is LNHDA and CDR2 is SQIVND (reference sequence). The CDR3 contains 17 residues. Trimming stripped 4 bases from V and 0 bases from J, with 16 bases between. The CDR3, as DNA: TGTGCCAGTAGTAGCCCCCGGGAAGCGCGCTCCTACAATGAGCAGTTCTTC. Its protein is CASSSPREARSYNEQFF.

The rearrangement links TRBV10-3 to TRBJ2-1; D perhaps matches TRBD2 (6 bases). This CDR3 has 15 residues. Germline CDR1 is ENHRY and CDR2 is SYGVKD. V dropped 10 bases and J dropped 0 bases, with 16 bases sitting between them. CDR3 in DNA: TGTGCCACCTTCGATAGCGGCAGCTCCTACAATGAGCAGTTCTTC. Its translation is CATFDSGSSYNEQFF.

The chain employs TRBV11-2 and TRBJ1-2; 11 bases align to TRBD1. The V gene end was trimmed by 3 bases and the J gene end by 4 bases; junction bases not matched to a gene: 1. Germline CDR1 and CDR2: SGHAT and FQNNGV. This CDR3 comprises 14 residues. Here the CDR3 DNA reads TGTGCCAGCAGCTTGGGGACAGGGGGCTATGGCTACACCTTC. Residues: CASSLGTGGYGYTF.

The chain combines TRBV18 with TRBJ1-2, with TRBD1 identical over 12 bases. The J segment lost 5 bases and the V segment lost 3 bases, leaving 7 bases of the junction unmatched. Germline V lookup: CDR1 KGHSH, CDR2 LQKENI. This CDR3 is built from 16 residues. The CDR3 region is CASSPPGTGGSYGYTF. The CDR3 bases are TGTGCCAGCTCACCTCCCGGGACAGGGGGCAGTTATGGCTACACCTTC.

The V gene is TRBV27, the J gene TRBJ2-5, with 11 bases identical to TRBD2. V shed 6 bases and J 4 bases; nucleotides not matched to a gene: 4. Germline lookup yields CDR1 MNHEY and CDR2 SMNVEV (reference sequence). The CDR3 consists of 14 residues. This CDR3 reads CASRLAGGGETQYF. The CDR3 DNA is TGTGCCAGCAGGCTAGCGGGAGGAGGAGAGACCCAGTACTTC.

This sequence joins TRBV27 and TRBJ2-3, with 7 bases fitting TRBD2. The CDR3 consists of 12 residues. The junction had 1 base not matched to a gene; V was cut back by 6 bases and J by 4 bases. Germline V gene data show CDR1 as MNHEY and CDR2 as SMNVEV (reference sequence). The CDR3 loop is CASSGGSDTQYF. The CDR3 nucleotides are TGTGCCAGCAGCGGGGGGTCAGATACGCAGTATTTT.

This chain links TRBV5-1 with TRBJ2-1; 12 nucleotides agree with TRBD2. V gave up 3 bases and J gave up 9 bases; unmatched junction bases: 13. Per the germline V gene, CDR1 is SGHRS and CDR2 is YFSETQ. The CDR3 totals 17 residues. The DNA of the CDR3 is TGCGCCAGCAGCTCACAATCGACTAGCGGGAGTCGGGGTGAGCAGTTCTTC. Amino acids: CASSSQSTSGSRGEQFF.

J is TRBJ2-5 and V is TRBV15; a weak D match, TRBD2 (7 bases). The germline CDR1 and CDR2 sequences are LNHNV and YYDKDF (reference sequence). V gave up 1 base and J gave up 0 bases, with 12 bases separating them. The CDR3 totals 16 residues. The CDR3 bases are TGTGCCACCAGCAGAGGTGGGGGGGCGGACCAAGAGACCCAGTACTTC. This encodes CATSRGGGADQETQYF.

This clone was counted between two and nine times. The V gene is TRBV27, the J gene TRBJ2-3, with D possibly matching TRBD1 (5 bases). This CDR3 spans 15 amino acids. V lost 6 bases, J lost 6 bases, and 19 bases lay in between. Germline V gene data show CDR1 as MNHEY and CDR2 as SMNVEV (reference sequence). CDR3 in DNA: TGTGCCAGCAGCACTCAGGGCCTGATGAGGGATACGCAGTATTTT. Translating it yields CASSTQGLMRDTQYF.

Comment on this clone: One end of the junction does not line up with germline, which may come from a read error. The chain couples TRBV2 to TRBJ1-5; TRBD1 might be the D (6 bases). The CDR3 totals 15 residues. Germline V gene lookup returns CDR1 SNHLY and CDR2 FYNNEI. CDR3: CASSGEQGSSQPQHF. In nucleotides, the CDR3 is TGTGCCAGCAGTGGGGAACAGGGCAGCAGTCAGCCCCAGCATTTT.